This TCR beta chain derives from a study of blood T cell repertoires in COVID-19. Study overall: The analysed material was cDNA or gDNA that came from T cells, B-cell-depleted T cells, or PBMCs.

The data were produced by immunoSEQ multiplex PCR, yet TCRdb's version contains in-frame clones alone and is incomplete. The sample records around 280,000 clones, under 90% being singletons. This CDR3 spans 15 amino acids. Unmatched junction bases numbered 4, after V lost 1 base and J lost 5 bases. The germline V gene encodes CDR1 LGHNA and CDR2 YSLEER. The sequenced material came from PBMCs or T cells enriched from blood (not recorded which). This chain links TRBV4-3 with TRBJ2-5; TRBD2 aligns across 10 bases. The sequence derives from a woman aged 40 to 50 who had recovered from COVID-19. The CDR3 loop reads CASSQGYSGRETQYF. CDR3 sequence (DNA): TGCGCCAGCAGCCAAGGTTATAGCGGGAGGGAGACCCAGTACTTC.